Presented here are 11 T cell receptor beta chains from one specimen sequenced in a study of blood T cell repertoires in COVID-19. The protocol was immunoSEQ multiplex PCR, while the TCRdb copy is restricted to in-frame clones and leaves out a portion. The sample includes about 190,000 clones, around 83% of them seen just once. Sequencing input: peripheral blood. These receptors all come from a man aged 45-65 years with active or convalescent COVID-19.

Only a few counts were recorded for this clone. The chain employs TRBV6-5 and TRBJ2-2; TRBD2 aligns across 7 bases. Losses at the gene ends were 8 bases for V and 2 bases for J; bases not matched to a gene: 8. The CDR3 totals 15 residues. Germline CDR1 and CDR2: MNHEY and SVGAGI. CDR3 region: CASFSGGGNTGELFF. The DNA of the CDR3 is TGTGCCAGCTTTTCGGGCGGGGGTAACACCGGGGAGCTGTTTTTT.

The rearrangement links TRBV7-2 to TRBJ2-1; a weak D match, TRBD1 (6 bases). V was cut by 6 bases and J by 0 bases, with 18 bases left in between. The CDR3 covers 17 residues. CDR1 is SGHTA and CDR2 is FQGNSA in the germline V gene. CDR3 nucleotides: TGTGCCAGCAGGCCCATGAGTGACAGGTTCTCCTACAATGAGCAGTTCTTC. It encodes CASRPMSDRFSYNEQFF. Variable domain in full (rest from reference TRBV7-2 and TRBJ2-1): GAGVSQSPSNKVTEKGKDVELRCDPISGHTALYWYRQSLGQGLEFLIYFQGNSAPDKSGLPSDRFSAERTGGSVSTLTIQRTQQEDSAVYLCASRPMSDRFSYNEQFFGPGTRLTVL.

The J gene is TRBJ1-1, the V gene TRBV4-1, with 8 bases matching TRBD1. V dropped 3 bases and J dropped 8; count of bases not matched to a gene: 11. Germline assignment: CDR1 MGHRA and CDR2 YSYEKL. The CDR3 covers 15 residues. The DNA for the CDR3 is TGCGCCAGCAGCCAGCCCCGGGACAGGTTCTTCGAAGCTTTCTTT. This codes for CASSQPRDRFFEAFF.

The rearrangement links TRBV9 to TRBJ2-5; 12 nucleotides agree with TRBD1. This CDR3 comprises 15 residues. V lost 3 bases and J lost 5; bases outside the gene matches: 5. CDR1 is SGDLS and CDR2 is YYNGEE in the germline V gene. The CDR3 spells CASSAGQGARETQYF. The CDR3 DNA reads as TGTGCCAGCAGCGCGGGACAGGGGGCTAGGGAGACCCAGTACTTC.

This clone has only a few counts. V gene TRBV7-9 combines with J gene TRBJ2-2; 9 nucleotides align to TRBD1. This CDR3 comprises 15 residues. V was clipped by 3 bases and J by 7 bases; unmatched bases: 6. Germline lookup yields CDR1 SEHNR and CDR2 FQNEAQ (reference sequence). The CDR3 DNA reads as TGTGCCAGCAGCTTGGACAGGGGAGATCACGGGGAGCTGTTTTTT. It translates to CASSLDRGDHGELFF. Together with reference TRBV7-9 and TRBJ2-2, the CDR3 gives the full variable domain: DTGVSQNPRHKITKRGQNVTFRCDPISEHNRLYWYRQTLGQGPEFLTYFQNEAQLEKSRLLSDRFSAERPKGSFSTLEIQRTEQGDSAMYLCASSLDRGDHGELFFGEGSRLTVL.

Comments on this clone: This specimen includes other DNA sequences encoding the same CDR3. This CDR3 reads CASSLGQTNTGELFF. CDR3 sequence (DNA): TGCGCCAGCAGCTTGGGGCAGACGAACACCGGGGAGCTGTTTTTT. The chain carries TRBV5-1 and TRBJ2-2; D not resolved. The germline V gene has CDR1 SGHRS and CDR2 YFSETQ. Between the trimmed V and J ends, which lost 0 bases and 0 bases, there was a span of 6 bases. The CDR3 totals 15 residues.

Note on this clone: The limits of the CDR3 on the DNA are not certain, so only TCRdb's listed CDR3 is given. This chain links TRBV21-1 with TRBJ1-2; the table's D gene call, TRBD1, was not cross checked with the DNA. TRBV21-1 corresponds to a pseudogene. The CDR3 is 16 amino acids in total, end residues counted. The CDR3 loop is CASSKGFGQGAYGYTF.

The chain links TRBV2 to TRBJ1-3, with D unclear. Germline assignment: CDR1 SNHLY and CDR2 FYNNEI. This CDR3 is 11 amino acids long. With 6 bases removed from V and 9 bases from J, the gap between germline ends came to 9 bases. The CDR3 reads CASRLAGTIYF. For the CDR3, the DNA is TGTGCCAGCAGGCTTGCGGGCACCATATATTTT.

V usage is TRBV19 and J usage is TRBJ1-3; D gene unclear. Germline values: CDR1 LNHDA, CDR2 SQIVND (reference sequence). This CDR3 has 15 residues. Between the trimmed V and J ends, which lost 8 bases and 0 bases, there was a span of 14 bases. In nucleotides, the CDR3 is TGTGCCAGTGCGGGCTCTTGGAACTCTGGAAACACCATATATTTT. Its translation: CASAGSWNSGNTIYF. The whole variable domain, filled in from reference TRBV19 and TRBJ1-3, reads DGGITQSPKYLFRKEGQNVTLSCEQNLNHDAMYWYRQDPGQGLRLIYYSQIVNDFQKGDIAEGYSVSREKKESFPLTVTSAQKNPTAFYLCASAGSWNSGNTIYFGEGSWLTVV.

This clone was counted ten times or more. The rearrangement uses TRBV7-2 and TRBJ1-1; D is undetermined. The CDR3 contains 14 residues. Germline loops: CDR1 SGHTA, CDR2 FQGNSA. V gave up 0 bases and J gave up 2 bases, with 7 bases separating them. CDR3 bases: TGTGCCAGCAGCTTAGCACAGTTTAACACTGAAGCTTTCTTT. This codes for CASSLAQFNTEAFF.

V and J are TRBV9 and TRBJ1-1; D ambiguous. Between the trimmed V and J ends, which lost 0 bases and 0 bases, there was a span of 12 bases. This CDR3 comprises 16 residues. The germline V gene has CDR1 SGDLS and CDR2 YYNGEE. The CDR3 loop reads CASSVEAVLVNTEAFF. As DNA, the CDR3 is TGTGCCAGCAGCGTAGAGGCGGTGCTCGTGAACACTGAAGCTTTCTTT.